This T cell receptor beta chain was captured in a study of PD-1 blockade in classical Hodgkin lymphoma. General study findings and limits: Repertoire difference causes, possibly disease activity or prior therapy, remain undefined. Before treatment, TCR diversity in newly diagnosed patients was reportedly lower than in healthy donors. Before treatment, complete responders showed about the same diversity as newly diagnosed patients.

The junction had 6 bases not matched to a gene; V was cut back by 6 bases and J by 1 base. Germline assignment: CDR1 MDHEN and CDR2 SYDVKM. The CDR3 runs 15 residues. Sequencing was performed with immunoSEQ multiplex PCR; in TCRdb, only in-frame clones are kept and a portion is missing. The sample includes tens of thousands of clones, 82% of them seen just once. In the case of this clone: Its matching antigen is unknown.

Following autologous stem cell transplantation, relapse occurred in every patient, and exposure to brentuximab vedotin varied. The chain carries TRBV28 and TRBJ2-5, with 9 bases that match TRBD2. The sequence was obtained from a human donor with classical Hodgkin lymphoma. The sequencing here drew on peripheral blood mononuclear cells (PBMCs), taken before the second cycle of nivolumab. CDR3 nucleotides: TGTGCCAGCAGGGGTAGCGGGGGACTCCAAGAGACCCAGTACTTC. As protein: CASRGSGGLQETQYF.